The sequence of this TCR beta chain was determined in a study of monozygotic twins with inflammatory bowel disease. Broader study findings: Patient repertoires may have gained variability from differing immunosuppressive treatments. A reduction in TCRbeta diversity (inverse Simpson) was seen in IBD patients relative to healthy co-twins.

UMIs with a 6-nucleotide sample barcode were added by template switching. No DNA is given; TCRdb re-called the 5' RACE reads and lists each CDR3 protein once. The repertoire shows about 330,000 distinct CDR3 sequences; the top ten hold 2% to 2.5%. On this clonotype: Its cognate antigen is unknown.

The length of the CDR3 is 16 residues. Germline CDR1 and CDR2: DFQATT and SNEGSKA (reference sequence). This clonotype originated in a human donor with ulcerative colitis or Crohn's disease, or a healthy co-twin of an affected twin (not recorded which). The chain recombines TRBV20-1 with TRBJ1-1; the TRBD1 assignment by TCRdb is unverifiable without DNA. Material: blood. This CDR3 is CSARSRAGTGATEAFF.